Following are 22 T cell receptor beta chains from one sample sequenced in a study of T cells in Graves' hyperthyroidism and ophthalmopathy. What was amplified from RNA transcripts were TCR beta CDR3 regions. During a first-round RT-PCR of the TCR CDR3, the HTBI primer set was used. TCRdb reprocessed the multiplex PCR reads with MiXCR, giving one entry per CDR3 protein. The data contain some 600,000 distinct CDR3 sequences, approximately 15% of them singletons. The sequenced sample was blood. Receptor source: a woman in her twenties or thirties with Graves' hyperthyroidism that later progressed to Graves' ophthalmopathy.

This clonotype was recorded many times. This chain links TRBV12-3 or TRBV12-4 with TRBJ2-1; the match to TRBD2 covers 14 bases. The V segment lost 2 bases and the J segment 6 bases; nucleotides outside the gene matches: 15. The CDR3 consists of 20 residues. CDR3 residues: CASSLRQAGLAGGHFNEQFF. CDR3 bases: TGTGCCAGCAGTTTAAGACAGGCTGGACTAGCGGGAGGTCATTTCAATGAGCAGTTCTTC.

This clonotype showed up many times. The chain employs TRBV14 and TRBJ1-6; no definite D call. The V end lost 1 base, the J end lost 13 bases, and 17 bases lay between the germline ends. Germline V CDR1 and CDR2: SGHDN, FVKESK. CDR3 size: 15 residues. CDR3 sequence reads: CASSQGPVEWWPLHF. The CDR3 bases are TGTGCCAGCAGCCAAGGGCCGGTGGAATGGTGGCCCCTCCACTTT.

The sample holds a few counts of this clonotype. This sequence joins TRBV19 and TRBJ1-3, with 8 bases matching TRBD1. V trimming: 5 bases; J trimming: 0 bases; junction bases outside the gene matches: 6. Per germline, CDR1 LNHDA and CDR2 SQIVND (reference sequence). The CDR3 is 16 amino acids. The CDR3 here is CASSPRTGSSGNTIYF. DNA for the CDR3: TGTGCCAGTAGTCCGCGGACAGGGAGCTCTGGAAACACCATATATTTT.

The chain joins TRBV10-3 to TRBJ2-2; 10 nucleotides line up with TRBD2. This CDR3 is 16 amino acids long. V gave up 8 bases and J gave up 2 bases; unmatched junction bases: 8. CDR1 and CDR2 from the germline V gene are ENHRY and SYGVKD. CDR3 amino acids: CAIGSGRSLNTGELFF. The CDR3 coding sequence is TGTGCCATCGGTAGCGGGAGGTCACTAAACACCGGGGAGCTGTTTTTT.

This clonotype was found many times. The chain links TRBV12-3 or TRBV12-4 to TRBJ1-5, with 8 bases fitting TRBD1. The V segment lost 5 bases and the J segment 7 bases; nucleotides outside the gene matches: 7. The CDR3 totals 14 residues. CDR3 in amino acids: CASSDRGSGQPQHF. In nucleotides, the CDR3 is TGTGCCAGCAGTGACAGGGGCTCGGGGCAGCCCCAGCATTTT.

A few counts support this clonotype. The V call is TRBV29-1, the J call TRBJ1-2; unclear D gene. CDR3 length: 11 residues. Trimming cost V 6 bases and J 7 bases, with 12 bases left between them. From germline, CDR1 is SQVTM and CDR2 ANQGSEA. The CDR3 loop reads CSVQLRSGYTF. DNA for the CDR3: TGCAGCGTCCAACTCAGGAGTGGCTACACCTTC.

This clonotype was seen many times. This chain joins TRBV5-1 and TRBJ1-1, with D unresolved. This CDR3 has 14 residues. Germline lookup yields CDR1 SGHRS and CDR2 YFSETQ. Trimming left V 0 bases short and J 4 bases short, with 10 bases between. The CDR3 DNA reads TGCGCCAGCAGCTTGGGTGGCGGCAGCACTGAAGCTTTCTTT. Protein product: CASSLGGGSTEAFF.

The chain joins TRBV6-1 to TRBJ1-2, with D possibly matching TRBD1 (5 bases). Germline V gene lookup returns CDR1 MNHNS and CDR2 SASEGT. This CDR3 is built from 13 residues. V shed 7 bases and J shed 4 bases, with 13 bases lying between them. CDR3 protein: CASIQGPFYGYTF. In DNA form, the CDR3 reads TGTGCCAGCATTCAGGGTCCTTTCTATGGCTACACCTTC.

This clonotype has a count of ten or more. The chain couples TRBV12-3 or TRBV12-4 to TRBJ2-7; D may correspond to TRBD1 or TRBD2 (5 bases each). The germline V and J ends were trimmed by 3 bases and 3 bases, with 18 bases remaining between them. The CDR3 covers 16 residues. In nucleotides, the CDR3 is TGTGCCAGCAGTTTGGGGGAAACGGGAAGAGGCTACGAGCAGTACTTC. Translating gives CASSLGETGRGYEQYF.

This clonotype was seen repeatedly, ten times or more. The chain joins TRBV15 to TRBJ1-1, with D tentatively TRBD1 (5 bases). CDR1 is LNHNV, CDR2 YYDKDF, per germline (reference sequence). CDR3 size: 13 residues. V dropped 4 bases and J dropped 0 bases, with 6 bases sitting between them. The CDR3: CATSNRMNTEAFF. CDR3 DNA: TGTGCCACCAGCAACAGGATGAACACTGAAGCTTTCTTT.

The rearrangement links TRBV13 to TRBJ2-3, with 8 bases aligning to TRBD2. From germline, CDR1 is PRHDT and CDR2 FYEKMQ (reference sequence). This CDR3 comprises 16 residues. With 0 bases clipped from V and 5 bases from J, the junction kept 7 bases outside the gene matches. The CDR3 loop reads CASSLGAGVSLDTQYF. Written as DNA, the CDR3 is TGTGCCAGCAGCTTAGGAGCGGGAGTAAGCCTAGATACGCAGTATTTT.

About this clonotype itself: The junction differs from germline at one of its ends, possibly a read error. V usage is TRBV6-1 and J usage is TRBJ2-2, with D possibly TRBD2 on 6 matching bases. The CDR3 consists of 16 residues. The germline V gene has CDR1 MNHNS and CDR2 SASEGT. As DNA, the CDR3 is TGTGCCAGCCGGCGCGGGGCAGGGAGAAACACCGGGGAGCCGTTTTTT. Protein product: CASRRGAGRNTGEPFF.

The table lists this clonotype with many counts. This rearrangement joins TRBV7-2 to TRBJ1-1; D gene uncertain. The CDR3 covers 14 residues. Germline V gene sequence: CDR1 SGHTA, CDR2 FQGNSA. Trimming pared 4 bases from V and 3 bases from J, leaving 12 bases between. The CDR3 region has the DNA TGTGCCAGCAGCTCCCAATCTACCCACACTGAAGCTTTCTTT. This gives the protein CASSSQSTHTEAFF.

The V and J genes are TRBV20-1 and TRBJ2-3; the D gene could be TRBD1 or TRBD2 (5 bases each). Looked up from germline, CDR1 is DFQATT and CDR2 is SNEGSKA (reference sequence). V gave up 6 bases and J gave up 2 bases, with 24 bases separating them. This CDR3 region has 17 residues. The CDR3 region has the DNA TGCAGTGCGGACCTCATTGGGACCTCCGCCCACACAGATACGCAGTATTTT. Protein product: CSADLIGTSAHTDTQYF.

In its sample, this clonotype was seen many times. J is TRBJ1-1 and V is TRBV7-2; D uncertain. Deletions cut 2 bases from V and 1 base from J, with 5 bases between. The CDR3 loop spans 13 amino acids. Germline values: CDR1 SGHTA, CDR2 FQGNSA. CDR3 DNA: TGTGCCAGCAGCTTATTTGCGAACACTGAAGCTTTCTTT. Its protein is CASSLFANTEAFF.

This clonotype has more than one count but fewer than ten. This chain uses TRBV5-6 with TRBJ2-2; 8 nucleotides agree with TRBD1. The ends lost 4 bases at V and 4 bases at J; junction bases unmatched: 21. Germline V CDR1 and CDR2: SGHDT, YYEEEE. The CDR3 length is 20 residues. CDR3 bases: TGTGCCAGCAGCCCTAAGTGGGTCGGGACAGGAACCCGATGCACCGGGGAGCTGTTTTTT. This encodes CASSPKWVGTGTRCTGELFF.

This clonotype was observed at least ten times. This chain's CDR3 is CASSQGTGGSSYTF. The DNA for the CDR3 is TGCGCCAGCAGCCAAGGAACAGGGGGCTCAAGCTACACCTTC. The chain uses TRBV4-3 and TRBJ1-2; TRBD1 matches 9 bases. From germline, CDR1 is LGHNA and CDR2 YSLEER. Trimming took 1 base from V and 9 from J; bases not matched to a gene: 6. The CDR3 has 14 amino acids.

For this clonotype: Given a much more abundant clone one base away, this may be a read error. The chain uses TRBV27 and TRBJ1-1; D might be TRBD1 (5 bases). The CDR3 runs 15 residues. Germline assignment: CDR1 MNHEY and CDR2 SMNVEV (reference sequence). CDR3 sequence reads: CASSLFQDMNTVAFF. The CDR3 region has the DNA TGTGCCAGCAGTCTTTTCCAGGACATGAACACTGTAGCTTTCTTT.

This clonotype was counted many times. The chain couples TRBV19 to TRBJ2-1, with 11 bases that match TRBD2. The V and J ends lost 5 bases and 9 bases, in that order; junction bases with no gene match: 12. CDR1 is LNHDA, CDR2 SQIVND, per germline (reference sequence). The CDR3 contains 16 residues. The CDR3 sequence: CASSAGTSGSLGEQFF. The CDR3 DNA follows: TGTGCCAGTAGTGCCGGCACTAGCGGGAGCTTAGGTGAGCAGTTCTTC.

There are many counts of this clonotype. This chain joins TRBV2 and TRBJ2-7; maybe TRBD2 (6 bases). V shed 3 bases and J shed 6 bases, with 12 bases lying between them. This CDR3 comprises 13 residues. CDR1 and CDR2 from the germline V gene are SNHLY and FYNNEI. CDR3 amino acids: CASSENWGGEQYF. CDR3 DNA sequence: TGTGCCAGCAGTGAGAACTGGGGAGGCGAGCAGTACTTC.

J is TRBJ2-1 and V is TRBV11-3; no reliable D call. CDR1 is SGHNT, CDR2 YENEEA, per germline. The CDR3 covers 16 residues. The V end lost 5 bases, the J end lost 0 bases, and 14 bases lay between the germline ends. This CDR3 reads CASSRLGPPSYNEQFF. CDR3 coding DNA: TGTGCCAGCAGCCGCCTAGGCCCCCCCTCCTACAATGAGCAGTTCTTC.

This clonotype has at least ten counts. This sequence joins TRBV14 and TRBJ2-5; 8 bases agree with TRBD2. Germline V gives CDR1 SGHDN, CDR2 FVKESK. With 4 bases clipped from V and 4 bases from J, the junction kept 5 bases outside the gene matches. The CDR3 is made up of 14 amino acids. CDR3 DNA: TGTGCCAGCAGCCCCATCGGGGGGGGAGAGACCCAGTACTTC. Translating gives CASSPIGGGETQYF.